Described below is a single T cell receptor beta chain sequence and its context. The data derive from a study of blood T cell repertoires in COVID-19. About the study: Nucleic acid was either cDNA or gDNA, and it came from T cells, B-cell-depleted T cells, or PBMCs.

Everyone who took part was about 18 to 89 years old, and they came from some 23 US areas. Germline CDR1 reads SGHVS; CDR2 reads FNYEAQ. The ends lost 1 base at V and 3 bases at J; junction bases unmatched: 12. This CDR3 contains 18 residues. Original analysis: Quantification of nucleated cells was approximated via reference gene primer amplification. TCRdb's copy holds only in-frame clones and misses some; the assay was immunoSEQ multiplex PCR. That table furnishes V, J and clone size, whereas the DNA furnished D and trimming. The sample consists of fewer than 350,000 clones, approximately 91% of them appearing once.

The chain is built from TRBV7-6 and TRBJ1-1; TRBD1 matches at 9 bases. This sequence was found in a man in his 60s who had recovered from COVID-19. The sample was PBMCs or T cells enriched from blood (not recorded which). CDR3 loop: CASSLGALGDRAYTEAFF. In nucleotides, the CDR3 is TGTGCCAGCAGCTTAGGAGCTTTGGGGGACAGGGCTTACACTGAAGCTTTCTTT.